This T cell receptor (beta chain) is drawn from a study of blood T cell repertoires in COVID-19. Here immunoSEQ multiplex PCR was the method, and the copy in TCRdb shows in-frame clones only, minus some. The table records about 92,000 clones, about three quarters of them present only once. This clone was picked up a small number of times. V dropped 6 bases and J dropped 8; count of bases not matched to a gene: 5. In germline, CDR1 is MGHDK, CDR2 SYGVNS. The CDR3 has 15 residues. Material: peripheral blood. The sequence derives from a middle-aged man who had recovered from COVID-19. The rearrangement uses TRBV25-1 and TRBJ1-6; 12 bases line up with TRBD1. CDR3 loop: CASRPGTGGDSPLHF. The CDR3 nucleotides are TGTGCCAGCAGACCCGGGACAGGGGGCGATTCACCCCTCCACTTT.